Listed here is a single T cell receptor beta chain. Its antigen is undetermined. This specimen comes from a study of cytomegalovirus exposure and HLA in healthy donors. Study overall: Earlier work reported approximately 110 million unique TCR beta sequences from 180 million or so T cells.

Findings of the study overall: Per a later analysis, 18,000 or so TCR beta sequences showed association with HLA alleles at 0.05 false discovery rate. Highly shared variants forming one cluster were likely a sequencing artifact.

The PCR contained 60 Vbeta and 13 Jbeta primers. Clones were sequenced by immunoSEQ multiplex PCR, and TCRdb holds only the in-frame ones, with some missing. The sample contains about 82,000 clones, around 76% of which appear only once. Germline V CDR1 and CDR2: MNHNS, SASEGT. The CDR3 has 14 residues. Unmatched junction bases numbered 10, after V lost 8 bases and J lost 7 bases. J is TRBJ2-1 and V is TRBV6-1; the match to TRBD2 covers 8 bases. The receptor comes from a woman between 45 and 60 years old in good health and CMV-seropositive. Sequencing was done on a sample of PBMCs. The CDR3 sequence is CASPGVAGTNEQFF. CDR3 DNA sequence: TGTGCCAGCCCCGGGGTAGCGGGAACGAATGAGCAGTTCTTC.